These 10 T cell receptor beta chains were sequenced from one sample in a study of cytomegalovirus exposure and HLA in healthy donors. 13 Jbeta primers and 60 Vbeta primers were used for the PCR. Profiled with immunoSEQ multiplex PCR; TCRdb holds only in-frame clones, not every one. The sample has about 54,000 clones; less than 85% are singletons. The sequenced sample consisted of PBMCs. These receptor sequences come from a woman under 30 in good health and CMV-seronegative.

The CDR3 loop reads CSAIRETGELFF. The CDR3 bases are TGCAGTGCAATTCGGGAGACCGGGGAGCTGTTTTTT. This rearrangement joins TRBV29-1 to TRBJ2-2, with D possibly matching TRBD2 (6 bases). Germline lookup yields CDR1 SQVTM and CDR2 ANQGSEA. CDR3 size: 12 residues.

V gene TRBV27 combines with J gene TRBJ2-3; TRBD1 matches at 12 bases. V shed 5 bases and J 0 bases; nucleotides not matched to a gene: 12. This CDR3 comprises 19 residues. Germline lookup yields CDR1 MNHEY and CDR2 SMNVEV (reference sequence). The CDR3 sequence is CASSKTGTGGPASTDTQYF. The CDR3 coding sequence is TGTGCCAGCAGTAAAACCGGGACAGGGGGCCCCGCTAGCACAGATACGCAGTATTTT.

The V gene is TRBV30, the J gene TRBJ2-7, with 7 bases matching TRBD1. The CDR3 spans 15 residues. Germline CDR1 is GTSNPN and CDR2 is SVGIG (reference sequence). V lost 2 bases, J lost 4 bases, and 11 bases stayed unmatched. CDR3 loop: CAWSQWDSTRYEQYF. The CDR3 bases are TGTGCCTGGAGTCAGTGGGACAGCACCCGTTACGAGCAGTACTTC. Full variable domain (missing parts from reference TRBV30 and TRBJ2-7): SQTIHQWPATLVQPVGSPLSLECTVEGTSNPNLYWYRQAAGRGLQLLFYSVGIGQISSEVPQNLSASRPQDRQFILSSKKLLLSDSGFYLCAWSQWDSTRYEQYFGPGTRLTVT.

The chain is built from TRBV28 and TRBJ2-1, with D possibly TRBD2 on 6 matching bases. V lost 8 bases to trimming and J lost 7 bases, with 15 bases between them. This CDR3 comprises 13 residues. Germline CDR1 is MDHEN and CDR2 is SYDVKM. The CDR3 region is CASLEGGGNEQFF. DNA of the CDR3: TGTGCCAGCCTGGAGGGAGGAGGGAATGAGCAGTTCTTC.

J is TRBJ2-7 and V is TRBV18; TRBD1 is a possible D gene (5 bases). The CDR3 is made up of 13 amino acids. The germline V gene encodes CDR1 KGHSH and CDR2 LQKENI. Between the trimmed V and J ends, which lost 6 bases and 1 base, there was a span of 10 bases. The CDR3 DNA sequence: TGTGCCAGCTCCCCGACAGCTTCCTACGAGCAGTACTTC. It codes for CASSPTASYEQYF.

There are a few counts of this clone. The gene calls are TRBV18 and TRBJ2-7, with 7 bases aligning to TRBD2. The V gene's germline CDR1 is KGHSH and CDR2 LQKENI. With 3 bases clipped from V and 2 bases from J, the junction kept 7 bases outside the gene matches. CDR3 length: 15 amino acids. The DNA for the CDR3 is TGTGCCAGCTCACCCCGGTTGGGGGGGGCCTACGAGCAGTACTTC. Protein: CASSPRLGGAYEQYF. Filled out from reference TRBV18 and TRBJ2-7, the complete variable domain reads NAGVMQNPRHLVRRRGQEARLRCSPMKGHSHVYWYRQLPEEGLKFMVYLQKENIIDESGMPKERFSAEFPKEGPSILRIQQVVRGDSAAYFCASSPRLGGAYEQYFGPGTRLTVT.

This chain links TRBV30 with TRBJ2-1, with TRBD2 identical over 12 bases. The CDR3 contains 17 residues. CDR1 and CDR2 from the germline V gene are GTSNPN and SVGIG (reference sequence). V shed 2 bases and J 2 bases; nucleotides not matched to a gene: 7. CDR3 protein: CAWSRLAGGNAYNEQFF. In nucleotides, the CDR3 is TGTGCCTGGAGTCGGCTAGCGGGAGGGAACGCCTACAATGAGCAGTTCTTC.

The V call is TRBV5-4, the J call TRBJ2-5, with 7 positions matching TRBD1. This CDR3 spans 14 amino acids. The ends lost 4 bases at V and 4 bases at J; junction bases unmatched: 7. Germline V gives CDR1 SGHNT, CDR2 YYREEE (reference sequence). In DNA, the CDR3 is TGTGCCAGCAGCGTCAGACAGGGTCTAGAGACCCAGTACTTC. Its protein is CASSVRQGLETQYF.

The chain employs TRBV5-1 and TRBJ2-6; tentatively, D is TRBD2 (6 bases). Per germline, CDR1 SGHRS and CDR2 YFSETQ. This CDR3 is built from 16 residues. Trimming took off 4 bases at V and 0 bases at J, with 11 bases between the two ends. The CDR3 loop reads CASSRDSRSGANVLTF. CDR3 in DNA: TGCGCCAGCAGCAGGGACTCCCGCTCTGGGGCCAACGTCCTGACTTTC.

The chain uses TRBV6-1 and TRBJ1-2; maybe TRBD1 (6 bases). The length of the CDR3 is 15 residues. V was pared by 2 bases and J by 4 bases, with 14 bases between. Germline V lookup: CDR1 MNHNS, CDR2 SASEGT. CDR3 amino acids: CASSESSRGAYGYTF. The DNA of the CDR3 is TGTGCCAGCAGTGAATCGTCCAGGGGCGCCTATGGCTACACCTTC.